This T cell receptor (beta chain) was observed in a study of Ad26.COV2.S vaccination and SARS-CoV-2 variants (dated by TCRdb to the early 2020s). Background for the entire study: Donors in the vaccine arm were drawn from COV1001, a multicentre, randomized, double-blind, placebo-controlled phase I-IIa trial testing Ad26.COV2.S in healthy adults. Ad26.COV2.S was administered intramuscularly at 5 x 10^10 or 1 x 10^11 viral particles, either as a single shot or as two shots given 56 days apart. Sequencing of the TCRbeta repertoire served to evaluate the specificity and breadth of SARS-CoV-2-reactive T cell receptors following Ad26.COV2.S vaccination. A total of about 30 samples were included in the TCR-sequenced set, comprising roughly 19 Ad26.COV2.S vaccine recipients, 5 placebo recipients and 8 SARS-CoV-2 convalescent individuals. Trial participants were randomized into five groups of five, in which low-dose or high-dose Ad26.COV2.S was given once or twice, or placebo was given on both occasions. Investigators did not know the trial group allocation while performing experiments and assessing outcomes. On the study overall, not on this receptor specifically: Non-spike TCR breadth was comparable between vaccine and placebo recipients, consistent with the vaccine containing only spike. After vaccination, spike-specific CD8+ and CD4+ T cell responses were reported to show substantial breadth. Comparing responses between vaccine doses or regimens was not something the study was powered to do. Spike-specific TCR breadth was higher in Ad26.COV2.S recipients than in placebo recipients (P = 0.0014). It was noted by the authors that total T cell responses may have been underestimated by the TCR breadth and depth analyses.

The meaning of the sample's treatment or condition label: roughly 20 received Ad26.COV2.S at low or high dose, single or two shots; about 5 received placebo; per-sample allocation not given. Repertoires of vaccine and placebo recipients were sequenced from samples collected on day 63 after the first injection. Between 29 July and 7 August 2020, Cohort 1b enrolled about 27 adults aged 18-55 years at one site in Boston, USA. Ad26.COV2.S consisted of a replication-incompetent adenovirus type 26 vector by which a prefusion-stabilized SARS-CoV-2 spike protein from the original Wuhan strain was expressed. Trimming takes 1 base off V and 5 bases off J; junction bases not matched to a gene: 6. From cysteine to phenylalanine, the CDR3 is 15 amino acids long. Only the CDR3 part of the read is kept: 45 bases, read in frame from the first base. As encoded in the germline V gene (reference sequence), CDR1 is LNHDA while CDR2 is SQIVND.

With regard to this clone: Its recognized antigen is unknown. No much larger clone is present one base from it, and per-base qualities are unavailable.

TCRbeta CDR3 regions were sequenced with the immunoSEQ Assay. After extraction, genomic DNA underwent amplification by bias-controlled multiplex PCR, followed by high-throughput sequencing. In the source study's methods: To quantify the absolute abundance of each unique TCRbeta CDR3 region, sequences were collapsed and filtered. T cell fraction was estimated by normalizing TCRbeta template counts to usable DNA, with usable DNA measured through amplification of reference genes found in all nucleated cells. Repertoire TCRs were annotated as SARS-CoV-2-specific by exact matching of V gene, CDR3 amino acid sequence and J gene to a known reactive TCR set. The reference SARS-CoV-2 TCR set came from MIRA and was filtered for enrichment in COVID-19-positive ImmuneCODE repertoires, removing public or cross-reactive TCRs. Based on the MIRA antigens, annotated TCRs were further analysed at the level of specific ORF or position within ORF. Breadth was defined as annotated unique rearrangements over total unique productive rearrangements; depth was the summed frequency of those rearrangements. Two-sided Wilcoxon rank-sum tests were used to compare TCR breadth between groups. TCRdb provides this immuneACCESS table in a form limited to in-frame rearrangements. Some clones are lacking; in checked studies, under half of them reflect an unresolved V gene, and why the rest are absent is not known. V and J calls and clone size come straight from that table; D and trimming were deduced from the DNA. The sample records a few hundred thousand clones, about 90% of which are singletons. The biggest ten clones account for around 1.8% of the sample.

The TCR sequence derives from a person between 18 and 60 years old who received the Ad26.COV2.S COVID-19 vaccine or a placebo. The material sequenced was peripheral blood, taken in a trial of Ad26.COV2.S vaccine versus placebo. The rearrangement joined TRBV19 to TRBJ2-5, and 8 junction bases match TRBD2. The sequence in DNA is TGTGCCAGTAGTATAGCGGGGGGGCCCTCGGAGACCCAGTACTTC. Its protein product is CASSIAGGPSETQYF.